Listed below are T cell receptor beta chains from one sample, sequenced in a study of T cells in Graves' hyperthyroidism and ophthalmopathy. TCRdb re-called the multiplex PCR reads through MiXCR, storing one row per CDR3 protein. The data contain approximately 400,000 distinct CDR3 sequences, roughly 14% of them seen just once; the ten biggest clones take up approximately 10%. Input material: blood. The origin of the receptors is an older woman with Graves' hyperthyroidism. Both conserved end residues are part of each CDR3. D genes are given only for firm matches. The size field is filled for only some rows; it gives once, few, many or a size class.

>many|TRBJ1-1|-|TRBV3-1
TGTGCCAGCAGCCAAGTCCAGTCGATGGGGGAAGCTTTCTTT
CASSQVQSMGEAFF
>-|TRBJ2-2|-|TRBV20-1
TGCAGTGCCACGGCGAACACCGGGGAGCTGTTTTTT
CSATANTGELFF
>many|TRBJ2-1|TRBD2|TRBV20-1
TGCAGTGCTACACTAGCGGGAGGGTACAATGAGCAGTTCTTC
CSATLAGGYNEQFF
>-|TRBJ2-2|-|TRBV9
TGTGCCAGCAGCGTAGTTTACACCGGGGAGCTGTTTTTT
CASSVVYTGELFF
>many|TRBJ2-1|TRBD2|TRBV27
TGTGCCAGCAGTTTTCTGGGACTAGCGGGAGGCCCATCTTCCTACAATGAGCAGTTCTTC
CASSFLGLAGGPSSYNEQFF
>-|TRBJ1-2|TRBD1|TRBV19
TGTGCCAGTAGTATTCAACAGGGGGTCGTTTCCTATGGCTACACCTTC
CASSIQQGVVSYGYTF
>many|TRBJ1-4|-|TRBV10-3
TGTGCCATCGCTGGGGACGAGGAAAAACTGTTTTTT
CAIAGDEEKLFF
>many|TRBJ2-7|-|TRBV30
TGTGCCTGGAGGGGGGACCTCCCAGACGAGCAGTACTTC
CAWRGDLPDEQYF
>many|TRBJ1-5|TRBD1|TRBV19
TGTGCCAGTAACCACAGGGGGCACAATCAGCCCCAGCATTTT
CASNHRGHNQPQHF
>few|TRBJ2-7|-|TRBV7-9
TGTGCCAGCAGTTTTGCCCCCCAGGCAAGCTCCTACGAGCAGTACTTC
CASSFAPQASSYEQYF
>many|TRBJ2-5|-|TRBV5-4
TGTGCCAGCAGCTTCGAGAATAGGAGGGAGACCCAGTACTTC
CASSFENRRETQYF
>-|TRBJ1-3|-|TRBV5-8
TGTGCCAGCTCTCGGGGGATAGGGACTGGAAACACCATATATTTT
CASSRGIGTGNTIYF
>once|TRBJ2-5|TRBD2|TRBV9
TGTGCCAGCACCCCTCTCGCGGGAGGGGGGCAAGAGACCCAGTACTTC
CASTPLAGGGQETQYF
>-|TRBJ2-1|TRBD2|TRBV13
TGTGCCAGCAGCTCCCTAGCGGGAACTTCCTACAATGAGCAGTTCTTC
CASSSLAGTSYNEQFF
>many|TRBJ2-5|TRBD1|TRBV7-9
TGTGCCAGCAGCTCGAACCGACAGGGACCTAAAGAGACCCAGTACTTC
CASSSNRQGPKETQYF
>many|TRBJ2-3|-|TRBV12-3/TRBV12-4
TGTGCCAGCAGTTGGGCAGGGCAGGATACGCAGTATTTT
CASSWAGQDTQYF
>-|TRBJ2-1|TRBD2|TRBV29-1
TGCAGCGTGCCAGGAGCGGGGCTCTACAATGAGCAGTTCTTC
CSVPGAGLYNEQFF
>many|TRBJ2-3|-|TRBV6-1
TGTGCCAGCAGTGAAGTACACTCGCTCACAGATACGCAGTATTTT
CASSEVHSLTDTQYF
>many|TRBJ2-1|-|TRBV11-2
TGTGCCAGCAGCATTAGAGGGGTGAGCTACAATGAGCAGTTCTTC
CASSIRGVSYNEQFF
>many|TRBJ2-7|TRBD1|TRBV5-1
TGCGCCAGCAGCTTGCGGACAGGGTCCGACGAGCAGTACTTC
CASSLRTGSDEQYF
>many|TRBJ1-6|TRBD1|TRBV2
TGTGCCAGCAGTATCGGACAGGGGCATAATTCACCCCTCCACTTT
CASSIGQGHNSPLHF